The 2 T cell receptor beta chains in this list originate from one sample, sequenced in a study of control samples from healthy donors and cancer patients. The table came from immunoSEQ multiplex PCR; TCRdb's copy has only in-frame clones and leaves some out. Of roughly 200,000 clones detected, around 94% appear once; the ten largest clones hold approximately 1.5%. Sequencing was done on a sample of blood. The receptors originated from a man aged 50-59 years in good health.

The rearrangement joins TRBV5-1 to TRBJ2-2; possibly TRBD2 for D (7 bases). This CDR3 spans 16 amino acids. The germline V gene encodes CDR1 SGHRS and CDR2 YFSETQ. Trimming left V 4 bases short and J 4 bases short, with 17 bases between. The CDR3 DNA reads TGCGCCAGCAGCCCCGCTAGCGGAGGGGGCACCGGGGAGCTGTTTTTT. Protein: CASSPASGGGTGELFF.

The rearrangement joins TRBV2 to TRBJ1-2; D perhaps matches TRBD1 (5 bases). Trimming left V 3 bases short and J 4 bases short, with 12 bases between. The CDR3 consists of 14 residues. Germline V CDR1 and CDR2: SNHLY, FYNNEI. CDR3 nucleotide sequence: TGTGCCAGCAGTGATGGGGGAGGCGGCTATGGCTACACCTTC. It translates to CASSDGGGGYGYTF.